Below are 11 T cell receptor beta chains sequenced from a single sample in a study of T cell responses to AZD1222 COVID-19 vaccine. Repertoires were generated with immunoSEQ multiplex PCR, while TCRdb's copy carries only in-frame clones and drops some. Of 40,000 to 55,000 clones listed, about 90% were seen once; the top ten hold roughly 1.1%. Specimen: peripheral blood, collected 28 days after the second AZD1222 dose. These receptor sequences come from an adult who received the AZD1222 COVID-19 vaccine.

This chain uses TRBV20-1 with TRBJ2-6; the D is unclear. Per the germline V gene, CDR1 is DFQATT and CDR2 is SNEGSKA (reference sequence). The CDR3 loop spans 17 amino acids. Trimming removed 3 bases at V and 0 bases at J, with 15 bases between. The CDR3 DNA reads as TGCAGTGCTAGTCCCTGGGCGGTGAGCTCTGGGGCCAACGTCCTGACTTTC. Translation: CSASPWAVSSGANVLTF.

This clone was seen only a few times. The chain recombines TRBV18 with TRBJ1-6, with 7 bases fitting TRBD1. CDR1 is KGHSH and CDR2 is LQKENI in the germline V gene. Germline trimming cut 1 base from V and 8 bases from J; bases unmatched to any gene: 2. The CDR3 runs 14 residues. CDR3 region: CASSPLRGDSPLHF. CDR3 DNA: TGTGCCAGCTCACCACTCAGGGGGGATTCACCCCTCCACTTT.

The rearrangement joins TRBV25-1 to TRBJ1-2; perhaps TRBD1 as D (5 bases). This CDR3 spans 14 amino acids. CDR1 and CDR2 from the germline V gene are MGHDK and SYGVNS. Trimming cost V 8 bases and J 1 base, with 14 bases left between them. CDR3 protein: CASGRWDVNYGYTF. The CDR3 region has the DNA TGTGCCAGCGGAAGATGGGACGTTAACTATGGCTACACCTTC.

The chain is built from TRBV9 and TRBJ2-5; 9 bases agree with TRBD2. Germline loops: CDR1 SGDLS, CDR2 YYNGEE. The CDR3 is 16 amino acids. After removal of 4 bases from V and 2 bases from J, the junction contained 9 bases not matched to a gene. DNA for the CDR3: TGTGCCAGCAGCCCTTGGGGTGCGGGAGGGCAAGAGACCCAGTACTTC. This translates into CASSPWGAGGQETQYF.

This chain connects TRBV5-8 to TRBJ2-3; D may match TRBD1 or TRBD2 (5 bases each). The CDR3 has 17 residues. V lost 3 bases and J lost 0, with 17 bases in between. CDR1 and CDR2 from the germline V gene are SGHTS and YDEGEE. The CDR3 loop reads CASSWGFKLRSTDTQYF. CDR3 in DNA: TGTGCCAGCAGCTGGGGGTTCAAACTACGCAGCACAGATACGCAGTATTTT.

This rearrangement joins TRBV5-5 to TRBJ2-1; D gene uncertain. The germline V gene encodes CDR1 SGHKS and CDR2 YYEKEE (reference sequence). V dropped 0 bases and J dropped 9 bases, with 10 bases sitting between them. The CDR3 runs to 13 residues. The CDR3 DNA reads TGTGCCAGCAGCTTGGACCCCTCAGGTGAGCAGTTCTTC. It specifies CASSLDPSGEQFF.

This chain connects TRBV19 to TRBJ1-5, with D perhaps TRBD1 (5 bases). Trimming pared 2 bases from V and 2 bases from J, leaving 19 bases between. The germline CDR1 and CDR2 sequences are LNHDA and SQIVND (reference sequence). The CDR3 contains 18 residues. The CDR3 here is CASSITTSQGSGNQPQHF. The CDR3 DNA reads as TGTGCCAGTAGTATAACGACCTCCCAGGGATCCGGCAATCAGCCCCAGCATTTT.

The V gene is TRBV9, the J gene TRBJ1-2; 9 bases agree with TRBD1. CDR1 is SGDLS, CDR2 YYNGEE, per germline. Germline trimming cut 3 bases from V and 7 bases from J; bases unmatched to any gene: 10. The CDR3 is 15 amino acids. The chain's CDR3 is CASSGPGQGILGYTF. The CDR3 nucleotides read TGTGCCAGCAGCGGACCGGGACAGGGAATTCTTGGCTACACCTTC.

V is TRBV29-1 and J is TRBJ1-1; D is uncertain. V was clipped by 5 bases and J by 7 bases, with 8 bases between them. The V gene's germline CDR1 is SQVTM and CDR2 ANQGSEA. The CDR3 covers 10 residues. The CDR3 spells CSVQAGEAFF. CDR3 coding DNA: TGCAGCGTTCAAGCGGGTGAAGCTTTCTTT.

As DNA, the CDR3 is TGTGCCAGCAGCCGTCTTAGCAATCAGCCCCAGCATTTT. As protein: CASSRLSNQPQHF. The rearrangement joins TRBV6-5 to TRBJ1-5, with unresolved D. The CDR3 totals 13 residues. Trimming took 6 bases from V and 0 from J, leaving 6 bases between them. Germline lookup yields CDR1 MNHEY and CDR2 SVGAGI.

The rearrangement uses TRBV21-1 and TRBJ2-1; the D call in the table, TRBD2, was not verified against the DNA. TRBV21-1 is reported as a pseudogene. The CDR3 length is 15 residues. Here the CDR3 reads CASSTGNGVPNEQFF. The DNA of the CDR3 is TGTGCCAGCAGCACTGGAAACGGGGTCCCCAATGAGCAGTTCTTC.